This T cell receptor (beta chain) is from a study of shared clonotypes between healthy human individuals. Study as a whole: Researchers drew samples from a couple of women and a few men aged 18 to 49.

Clones were sequenced by immunoSEQ multiplex PCR, and TCRdb holds only the in-frame ones, with some missing. This repertoire shows around 1,900,000 clones, roughly 95% found once; its top ten account for 1.5% to 2%. Remarks on this clone: The antigen is undetermined.

The study, taken as a whole, reports: Non-shared clonotypes had lower generation probabilities than clonotypes shared by all four sorted-subset donors. Donor clonotype sharing was expected to depend on sequencing depth. It was observed that 5% to 6% of naive CD4 clonotypes were shared across several donors.

Terminally differentiated effector memory CD45RA+ cells were excluded by CCR7 positive selection of CD45RO-negative cells. The clonotype originates from a man aged 18 to 29 in good health. Some clones in this sample may be carry-over from other donors' samples. The sequenced material came from naive CD8+ T cells from PBMCs.

DNA of the CDR3: TGTGCCAGCAGCCCCAGGGGGTCCTACCCCTACGAGCAGTACTTC. This codes for CASSPRGSYPYEQYF. The chain joins TRBV7-2 to TRBJ2-7, with TRBD1 matching over 7 bases. The CDR3 length is 15 residues. Germline CDR1 and CDR2: SGHTA and FQGNSA. V shed 5 bases and J 2 bases; nucleotides not matched to a gene: 9.